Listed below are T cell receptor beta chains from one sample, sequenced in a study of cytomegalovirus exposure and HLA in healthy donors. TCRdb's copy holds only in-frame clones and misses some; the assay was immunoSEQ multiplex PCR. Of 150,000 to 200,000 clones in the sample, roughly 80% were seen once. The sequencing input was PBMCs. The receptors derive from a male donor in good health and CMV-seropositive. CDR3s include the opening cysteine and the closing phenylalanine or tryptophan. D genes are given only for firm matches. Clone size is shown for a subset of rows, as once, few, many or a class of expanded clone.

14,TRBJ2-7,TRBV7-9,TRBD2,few,CASRLAGTSYEQYF,TGTGCCAGCCGACTAGCGGGGACTTCCTACGAGCAGTACTTC
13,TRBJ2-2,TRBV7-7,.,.,CASSLLNTGELFF,TGTGCCAGCAGCTTACTCAACACCGGGGAGCTGTTTTTT
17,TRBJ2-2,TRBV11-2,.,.,CASSLGLNSQNTGELFF,TGTGCCAGCAGCTTAGGGTTGAACAGCCAAAACACCGGGGAGCTGTTTTTT
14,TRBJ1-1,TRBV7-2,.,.,CASSLGRGNSEAFF,TGTGCCAGCAGCCTGGGGAGGGGAAACTCTGAAGCTTTCTTT
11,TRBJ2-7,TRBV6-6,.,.,CASSYLYEQYF,TGTGCCAGCAGTTACCTCTACGAGCAGTACTTC
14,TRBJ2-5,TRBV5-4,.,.,CASSLGLPGETQYF,TGTGCCAGCAGCCTCGGACTGCCGGGGGAGACCCAGTACTTC
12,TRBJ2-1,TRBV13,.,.,CASSLDRVEQFF,TGTGCCAGCAGCTTAGACCGGGTGGAGCAGTTCTTC
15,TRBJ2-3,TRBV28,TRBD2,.,CASSERGGREDTQYF,TGTGCCAGCAGTGAACGGGGGGGCCGGGAAGATACGCAGTATTTT
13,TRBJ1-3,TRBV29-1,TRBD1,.,CSVRDSARNTIYF,TGCAGCGTTCGGGACAGTGCCCGAAACACCATATATTTT
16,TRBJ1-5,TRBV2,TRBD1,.,CASRGGTGYSNQPQHF,TGTGCCAGCAGGGGCGGGACAGGTTATAGCAATCAGCCCCAGCATTTT
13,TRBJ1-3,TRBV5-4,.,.,CASSSGRQNTIYF,TGTGCCAGCAGCTCAGGCAGACAAAACACCATATATTTT
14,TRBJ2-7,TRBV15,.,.,CATSQQAFSYEQYF,TGTGCCACCAGCCAACAGGCGTTCTCCTACGAGCAGTACTTC
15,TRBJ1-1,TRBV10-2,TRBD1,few,CATTIGPRQGTDAFF,TGCGCCACCACCATCGGGCCCAGACAGGGGACGGACGCTTTCTTT
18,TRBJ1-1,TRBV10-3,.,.,CAISDYGVSAGRLAEAFF,TGTGCCATCAGTGATTACGGAGTATCGGCAGGGAGGTTGGCTGAAGCTTTCTTT
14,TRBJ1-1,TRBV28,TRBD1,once,CASSLAQGGSEAFF,TGTGCCAGCAGTTTGGCGCAGGGGGGTAGTGAAGCTTTCTTT
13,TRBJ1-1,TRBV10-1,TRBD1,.,CASTSGQYTEAFF,TGCGCCAGCACCTCGGGACAGTACACTGAAGCTTTCTTT
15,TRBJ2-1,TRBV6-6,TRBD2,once,CASSYELAGVDEQFF,TGTGCCAGCAGTTACGAACTAGCGGGAGTGGATGAGCAGTTCTTC
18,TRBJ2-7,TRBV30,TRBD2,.,CAWSPGTSGISPTYEQYF,TGTGCCTGGAGCCCCGGGACTAGCGGGATTTCACCTACCTACGAGCAGTACTTC
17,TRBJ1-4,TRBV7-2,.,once,CASSFFPGWGENEKLFF,TGTGCCAGCAGCTTTTTCCCAGGGTGGGGGGAAAATGAAAAACTGTTTTTT
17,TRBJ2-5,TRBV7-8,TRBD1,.,CASSLGQGRRKQETQYF,TGTGCCAGCAGCTTAGGACAGGGCCGCAGGAAGCAAGAGACCCAGTACTTC
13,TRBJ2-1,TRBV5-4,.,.,CASSSTLYNEQFF,TGTGCCAGCAGCTCGACTCTCTACAATGAGCAGTTCTTC
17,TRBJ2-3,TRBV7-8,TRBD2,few,CASSLPWTSGGTDTQYF,TGTGCCAGCAGCTTACCATGGACTAGCGGGGGGACAGATACGCAGTATTTT
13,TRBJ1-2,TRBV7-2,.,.,CASSPEREAGYTF,TGTGCCAGCAGCCCTGAAAGGGAGGCTGGCTACACCTTC
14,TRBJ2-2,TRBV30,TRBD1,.,CAWSTGGITGELFF,TGTGCCTGGTCGACAGGGGGCATCACCGGGGAGCTGTTTTTT
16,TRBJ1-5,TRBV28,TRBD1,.,CASSFVNRGYLQPQHF,TGTGCCAGCAGTTTCGTTAACAGGGGGTATCTTCAGCCCCAGCATTTT
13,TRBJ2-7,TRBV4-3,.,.,CASSQDFLYEQYF,TGCGCCAGCAGCCAAGACTTCCTTTACGAGCAGTACTTC
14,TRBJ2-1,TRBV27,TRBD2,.,CASTNHGGASEQFF,TGTGCCAGCACCAACCACGGGGGGGCAAGTGAGCAGTTCTTC
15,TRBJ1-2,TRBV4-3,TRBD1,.,CASSHADRGAEGYTF,TGCGCCAGCAGCCATGCCGACAGGGGGGCTGAGGGCTACACCTTC
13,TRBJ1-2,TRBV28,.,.,CASSRGTPRGYTF,TGTGCCAGCAGCCGAGGGACACCCCGGGGCTACACCTTC
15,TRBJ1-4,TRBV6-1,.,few,CASSESGRTNEKLFF,TGTGCCAGCAGTGAATCAGGGCGGACTAATGAAAAACTGTTTTTT
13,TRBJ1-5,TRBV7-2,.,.,CASSWRMGQPQHF,TGTGCCAGCAGCTGGAGGATGGGTCAGCCCCAGCATTTT
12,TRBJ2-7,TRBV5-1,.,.,CASSMDSYEQYF,TGCGCCAGCAGCATGGACAGCTACGAGCAGTACTTC
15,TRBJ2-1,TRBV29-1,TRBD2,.,CSVAGGRAHYNEQFF,TGCAGCGTTGCGGGCGGGAGGGCCCACTACAATGAGCAGTTCTTC
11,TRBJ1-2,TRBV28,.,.,CASEQSYGYTF,TGTGCCAGCGAACAGAGCTATGGCTACACCTTC
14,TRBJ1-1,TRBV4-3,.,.,CASSQDRGRAEAFF,TGCGCCAGCAGCCAAGATAGGGGCAGGGCTGAAGCCTTCTTT
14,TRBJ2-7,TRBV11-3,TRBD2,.,CASSSGTSGYEQYF,TGTGCCAGCAGCTCGGGGACTAGCGGATACGAGCAGTACTTC
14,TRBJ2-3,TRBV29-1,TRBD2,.,CSVGERGLRDTQYF,TGCAGCGTTGGGGAGCGGGGTTTAAGGGATACGCAGTATTTT
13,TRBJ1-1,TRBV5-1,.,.,CASSLDLNTEAFF,TGCGCCAGCAGCTTGGACTTGAACACTGAAGCTTTCTTT
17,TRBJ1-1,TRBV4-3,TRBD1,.,CASSQHVGDRSETEAFF,TGCGCCAGCAGCCAACATGTAGGGGACAGGTCTGAGACTGAAGCTTTCTTT
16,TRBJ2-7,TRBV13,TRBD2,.,CASSHTSGPLSYEQYF,TGTGCCAGCAGCCACACTAGCGGTCCCCTTTCCTACGAGCAGTACTTC
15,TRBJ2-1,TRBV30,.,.,CAWSVRQVVDNEQFF,TGTGCCTGGAGTGTACGGCAGGTGGTGGACAATGAGCAGTTCTTC
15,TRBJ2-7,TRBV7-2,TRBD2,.,CASRRTSGGSYEQYF,TGTGCCAGCAGACGGACTAGCGGGGGGAGCTACGAGCAGTACTTC
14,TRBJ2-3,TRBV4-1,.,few,CASSQVSSSDTQYF,TGCGCCAGCAGCCAAGTGTCGTCTTCAGATACGCAGTATTTT
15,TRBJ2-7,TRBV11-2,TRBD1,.,CASSITGGARDEQYF,TGTGCCAGCAGCATTACAGGGGGCGCTAGGGACGAGCAGTACTTC
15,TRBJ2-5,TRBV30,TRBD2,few,CAWSILAGSGETQYF,TGTGCCTGGAGCATTTTAGCGGGAAGTGGAGAGACCCAGTACTTC
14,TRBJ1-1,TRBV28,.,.,CATVGGAWRAEAFF,TGTGCCACCGTCGGGGGGGCATGGAGGGCTGAAGCTTTCTTT
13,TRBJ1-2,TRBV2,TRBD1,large,CASSDGTGGDYTF,TGTGCCAGCAGTGACGGGACAGGGGGAGACTACACCTTC
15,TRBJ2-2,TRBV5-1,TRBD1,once,CASVRDSTNTGELFF,TGCGCCAGCGTCCGGGACAGCACGAACACCGGGGAGCTGTTTTTT
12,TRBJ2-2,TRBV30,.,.,CAWAVEHGELFF,TGTGCCTGGGCCGTTGAGCACGGGGAGCTGTTTTTT
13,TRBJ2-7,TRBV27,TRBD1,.,CASSVGQGTEQYF,TGTGCCAGCAGTGTGGGACAGGGGACCGAGCAGTACTTC
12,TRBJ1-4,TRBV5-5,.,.,CASSSVEEKLFF,TGTGCCAGCAGCTCGGTGGAGGAAAAACTGTTTTTT
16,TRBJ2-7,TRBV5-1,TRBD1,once,CASSLGQGRNSYEQYF,TGCGCCAGCAGCTTGGGACAGGGGAGAAACTCCTACGAGCAGTACTTC